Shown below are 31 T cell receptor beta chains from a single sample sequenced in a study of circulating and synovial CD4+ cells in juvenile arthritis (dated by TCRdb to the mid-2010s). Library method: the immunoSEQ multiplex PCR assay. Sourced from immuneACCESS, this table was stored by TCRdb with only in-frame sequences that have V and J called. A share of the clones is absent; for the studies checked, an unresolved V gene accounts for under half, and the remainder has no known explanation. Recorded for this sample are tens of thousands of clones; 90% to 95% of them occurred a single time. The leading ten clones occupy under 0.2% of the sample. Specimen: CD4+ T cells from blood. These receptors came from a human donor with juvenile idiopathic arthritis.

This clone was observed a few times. CDR3 protein: CASSIGSRINQPQHF. Here the CDR3 DNA reads TGTGCCAGTAGTATAGGGAGTCGGATCAATCAGCCCCAGCATTTT. This sequence joins TRBV19 and TRBJ1-5; D is ambiguous. The CDR3 runs to 15 residues. Germline lookup yields CDR1 LNHDA and CDR2 SQIVND (reference sequence). V shed 1 base and J shed 3 bases, with 10 bases lying between them.

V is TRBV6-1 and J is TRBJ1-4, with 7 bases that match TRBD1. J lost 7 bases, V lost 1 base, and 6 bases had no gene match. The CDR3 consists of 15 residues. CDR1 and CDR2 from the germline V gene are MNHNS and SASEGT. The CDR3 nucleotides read TGTGCCAGCAGTGAAGACAGGGGCAGGAGTGAAAAACTGTTTTTT. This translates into CASSEDRGRSEKLFF.

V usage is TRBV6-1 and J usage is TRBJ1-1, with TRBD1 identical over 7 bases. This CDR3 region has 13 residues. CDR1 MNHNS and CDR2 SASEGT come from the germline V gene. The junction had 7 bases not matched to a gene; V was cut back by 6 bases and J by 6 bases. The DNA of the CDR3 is TGTGCCAGCAGCAACAGGGGTCCGCCTGAAGCTTTCTTT. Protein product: CASSNRGPPEAFF.

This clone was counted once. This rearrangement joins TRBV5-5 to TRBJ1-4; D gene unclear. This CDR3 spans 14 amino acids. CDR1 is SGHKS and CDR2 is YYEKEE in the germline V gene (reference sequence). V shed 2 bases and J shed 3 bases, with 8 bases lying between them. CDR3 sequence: CASSFRIPNEKLFF. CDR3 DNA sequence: TGTGCCAGCAGCTTCAGGATCCCTAATGAAAAACTGTTTTTT. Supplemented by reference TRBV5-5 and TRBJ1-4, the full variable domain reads DAGVTQSPTHLIKTRGQQVTLRCSPISGHKSVSWYQQVLGQGPQFIFQYYEKEERGRGNFPDRFSARQFPNYSSELNVNALLLGDSALYLCASSFRIPNEKLFFGSGTQLSVL.

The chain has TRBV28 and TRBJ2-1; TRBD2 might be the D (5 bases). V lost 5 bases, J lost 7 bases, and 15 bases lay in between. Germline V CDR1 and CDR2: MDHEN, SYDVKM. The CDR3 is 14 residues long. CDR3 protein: CASSPVTKQNEQFF. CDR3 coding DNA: TGTGCCAGCAGTCCTGTGACTAAGCAGAATGAGCAGTTCTTC.

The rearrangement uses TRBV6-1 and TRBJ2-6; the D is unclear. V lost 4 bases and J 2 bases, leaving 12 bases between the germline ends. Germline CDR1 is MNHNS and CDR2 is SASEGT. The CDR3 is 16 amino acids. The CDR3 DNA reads TGTGCCAGCAGTGGACCGGCGGTCCCTGGGGCCAACGTCCTGACTTTC. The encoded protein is CASSGPAVPGANVLTF.

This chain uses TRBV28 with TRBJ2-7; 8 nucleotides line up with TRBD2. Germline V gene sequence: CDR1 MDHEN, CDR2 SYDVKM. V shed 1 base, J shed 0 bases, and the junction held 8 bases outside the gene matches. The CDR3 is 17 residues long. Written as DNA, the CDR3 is TGTGCCAGCAGTTTATCGGGGAGGCGGGGGGACTCCTACGAGCAGTACTTC. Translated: CASSLSGRRGDSYEQYF.

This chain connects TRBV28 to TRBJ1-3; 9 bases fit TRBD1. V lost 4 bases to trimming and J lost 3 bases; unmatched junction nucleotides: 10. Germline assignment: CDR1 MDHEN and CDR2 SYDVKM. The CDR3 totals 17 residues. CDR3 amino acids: CASSYLRTGVGGNTIYF. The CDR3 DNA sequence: TGTGCCAGCAGTTACCTCCGGACAGGGGTCGGTGGAAACACCATATATTTT.

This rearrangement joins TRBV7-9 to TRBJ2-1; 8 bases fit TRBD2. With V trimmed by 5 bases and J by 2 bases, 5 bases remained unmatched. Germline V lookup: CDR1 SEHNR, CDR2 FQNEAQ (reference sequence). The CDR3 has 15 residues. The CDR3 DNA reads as TGTGCCAGCAGCCCCGGGACTAGTGCCTACAATGAGCAGTTCTTC. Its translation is CASSPGTSAYNEQFF.

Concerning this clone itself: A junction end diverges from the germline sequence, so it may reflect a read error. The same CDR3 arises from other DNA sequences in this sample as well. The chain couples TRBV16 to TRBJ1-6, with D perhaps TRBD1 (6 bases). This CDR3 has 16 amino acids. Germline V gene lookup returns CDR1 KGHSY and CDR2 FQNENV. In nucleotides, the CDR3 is TGTGCCAGCAGCCAATCGCCACCAGGGGCAAATTCCCCCCTCCACTTT. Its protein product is CASSQSPPGANSPLHF.

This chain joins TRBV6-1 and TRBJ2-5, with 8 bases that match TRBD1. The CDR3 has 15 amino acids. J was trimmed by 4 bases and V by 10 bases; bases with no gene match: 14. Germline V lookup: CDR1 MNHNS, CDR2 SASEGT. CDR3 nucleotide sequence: TGTGCCATCAGACCGACAGGACAGGGAGGAGAGACCCAGTACTTC. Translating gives CAIRPTGQGGETQYF.

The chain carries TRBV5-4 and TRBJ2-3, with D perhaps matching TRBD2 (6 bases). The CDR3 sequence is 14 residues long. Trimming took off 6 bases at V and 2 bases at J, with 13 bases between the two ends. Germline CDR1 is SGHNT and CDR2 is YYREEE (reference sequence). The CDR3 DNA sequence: TGTGCCAGCATGAAATGGGACTTCACAGATACGCAGTATTTT. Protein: CASMKWDFTDTQYF.

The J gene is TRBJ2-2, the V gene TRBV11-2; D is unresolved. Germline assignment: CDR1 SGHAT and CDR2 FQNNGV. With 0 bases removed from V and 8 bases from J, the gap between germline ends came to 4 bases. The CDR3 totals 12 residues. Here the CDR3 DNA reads TGTGCCAGCAGCTTAGATCGTGGGGAGCTGTTTTTT. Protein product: CASSLDRGELFF. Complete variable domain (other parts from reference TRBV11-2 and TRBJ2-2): EAGVAQSPRYKIIEKRQSVAFWCNPISGHATLYWYQQILGQGPKLLIQFQNNGVVDDSQLPKDRFSAERLKGVDSTLKIQPAKLEDSAVYLCASSLDRGELFFGEGSRLTVL.

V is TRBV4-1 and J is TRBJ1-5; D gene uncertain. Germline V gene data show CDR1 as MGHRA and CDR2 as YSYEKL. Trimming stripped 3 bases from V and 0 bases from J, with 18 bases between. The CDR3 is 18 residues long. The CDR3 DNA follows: TGCGCCAGCAGCCAGAAGGCCGACATCCTTTATAGCAATCAGCCCCAGCATTTT. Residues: CASSQKADILYSNQPQHF.

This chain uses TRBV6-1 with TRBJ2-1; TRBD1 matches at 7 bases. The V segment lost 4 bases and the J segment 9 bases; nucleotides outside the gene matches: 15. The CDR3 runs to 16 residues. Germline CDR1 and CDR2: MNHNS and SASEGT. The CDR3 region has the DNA TGTGCCAGCAGTGCGCCAAAAGGGGGCGCAGAGAGTGAGCAGTTCTTC. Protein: CASSAPKGGAESEQFF.

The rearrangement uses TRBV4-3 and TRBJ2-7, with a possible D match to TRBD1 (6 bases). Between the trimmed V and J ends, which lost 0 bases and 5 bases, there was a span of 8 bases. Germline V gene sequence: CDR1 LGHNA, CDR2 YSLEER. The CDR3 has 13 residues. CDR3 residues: CASSQERGNEQYF. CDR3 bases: TGCGCCAGCAGCCAAGAGAGGGGGAACGAGCAGTACTTC.

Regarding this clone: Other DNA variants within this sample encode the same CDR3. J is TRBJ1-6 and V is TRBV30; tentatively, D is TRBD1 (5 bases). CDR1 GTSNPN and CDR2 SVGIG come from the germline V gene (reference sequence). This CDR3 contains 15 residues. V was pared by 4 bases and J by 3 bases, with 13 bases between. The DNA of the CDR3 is TGTGCCTGGAAAGAGGCGGGACTCTATAATTCACCCCTCCACTTT. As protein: CAWKEAGLYNSPLHF.

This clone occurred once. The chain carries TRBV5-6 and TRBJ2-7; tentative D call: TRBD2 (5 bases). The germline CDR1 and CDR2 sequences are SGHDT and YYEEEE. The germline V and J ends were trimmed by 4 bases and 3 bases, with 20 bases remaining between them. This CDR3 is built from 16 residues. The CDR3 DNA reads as TGTGCCAGCAGCAGCGGATTATCCCCAATTTTCTACGAGCAGTACTTC. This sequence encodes CASSSGLSPIFYEQYF.

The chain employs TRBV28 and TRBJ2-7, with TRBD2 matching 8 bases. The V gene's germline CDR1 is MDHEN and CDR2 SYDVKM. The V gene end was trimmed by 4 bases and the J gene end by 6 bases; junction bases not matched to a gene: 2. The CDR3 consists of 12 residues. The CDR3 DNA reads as TGTGCCAGCAGTTGGGGACTAGTCGAGCAGTACTTC. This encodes CASSWGLVEQYF.

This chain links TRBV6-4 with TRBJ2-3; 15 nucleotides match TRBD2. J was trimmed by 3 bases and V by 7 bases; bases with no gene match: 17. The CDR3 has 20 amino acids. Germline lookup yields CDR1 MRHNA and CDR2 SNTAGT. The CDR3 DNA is TGTGCCAGCAAAATAAAAAATCCGGGACTAGCGGGAGGACCAACAGATACGCAGTATTTT. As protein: CASKIKNPGLAGGPTDTQYF.

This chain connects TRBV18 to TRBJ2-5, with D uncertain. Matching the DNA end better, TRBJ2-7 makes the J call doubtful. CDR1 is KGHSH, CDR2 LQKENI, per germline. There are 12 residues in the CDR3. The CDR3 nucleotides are TGTGCCAGCTCACCCGACTGGGGCGAGCAGTACTTC. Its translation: CASSPDWGEQYF.

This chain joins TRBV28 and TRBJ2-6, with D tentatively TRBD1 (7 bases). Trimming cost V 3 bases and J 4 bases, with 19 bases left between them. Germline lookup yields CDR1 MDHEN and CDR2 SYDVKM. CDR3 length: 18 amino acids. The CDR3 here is CASSLAGQFASGANVLTF. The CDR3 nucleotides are TGTGCCAGCAGTTTGGCGGGACAGTTTGCCTCCGGGGCCAACGTCCTGACTTTC.

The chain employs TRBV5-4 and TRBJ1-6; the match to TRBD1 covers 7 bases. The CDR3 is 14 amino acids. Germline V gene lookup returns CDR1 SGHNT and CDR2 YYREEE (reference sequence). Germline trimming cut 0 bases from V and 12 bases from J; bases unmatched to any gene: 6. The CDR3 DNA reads TGTGCCAGCAGCTTGGGGACAGGTCTTGGACCCCTCCACTTT. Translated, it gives CASSLGTGLGPLHF.

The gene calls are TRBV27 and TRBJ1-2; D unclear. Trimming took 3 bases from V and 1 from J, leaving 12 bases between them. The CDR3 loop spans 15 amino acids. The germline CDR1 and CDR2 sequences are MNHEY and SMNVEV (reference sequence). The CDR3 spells CASSFSPGFNYGYTF. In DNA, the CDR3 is TGTGCCAGCAGTTTTTCCCCAGGCTTTAACTATGGCTACACCTTC.

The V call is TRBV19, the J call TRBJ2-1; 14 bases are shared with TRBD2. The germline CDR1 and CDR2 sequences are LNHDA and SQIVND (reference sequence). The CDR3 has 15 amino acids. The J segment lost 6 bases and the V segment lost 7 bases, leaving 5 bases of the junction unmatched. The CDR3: CASTVTSGRVNEQFF. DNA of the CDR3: TGTGCCAGTACCGTGACTAGCGGGAGGGTCAATGAGCAGTTCTTC.

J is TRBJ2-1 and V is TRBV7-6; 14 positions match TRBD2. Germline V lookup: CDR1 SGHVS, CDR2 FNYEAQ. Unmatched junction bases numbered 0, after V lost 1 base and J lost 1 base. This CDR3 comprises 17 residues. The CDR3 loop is CASSLGLAGGSYNEQFF. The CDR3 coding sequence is TGTGCCAGCAGCTTAGGACTAGCGGGAGGGTCCTACAATGAGCAGTTCTTC.

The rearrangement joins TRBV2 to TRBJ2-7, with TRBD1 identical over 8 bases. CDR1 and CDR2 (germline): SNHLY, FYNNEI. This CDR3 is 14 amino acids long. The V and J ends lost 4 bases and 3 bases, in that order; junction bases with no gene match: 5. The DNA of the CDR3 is TGTGCCAGCAGTGGGACAGGGATAATCTACGAGCAGTACTTC. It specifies CASSGTGIIYEQYF.

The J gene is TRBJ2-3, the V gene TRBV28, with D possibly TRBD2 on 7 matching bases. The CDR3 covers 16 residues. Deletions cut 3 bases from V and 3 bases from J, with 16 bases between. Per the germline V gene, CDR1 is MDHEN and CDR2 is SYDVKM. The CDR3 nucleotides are TGTGCCAGCAGTTTCGGGGCAGGGAGGGGGACAGATACGCAGTATTTT. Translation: CASSFGAGRGTDTQYF. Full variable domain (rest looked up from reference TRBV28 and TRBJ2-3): DVKVTQSSRYLVKRTGEKVFLECVQDMDHENMFWYRQDPGLGLRLIYFSYDVKMKEKGDIPEGYSVSREKKERFSLILESASTNQTSMYLCASSFGAGRGTDTQYFGPGTRLTVL.

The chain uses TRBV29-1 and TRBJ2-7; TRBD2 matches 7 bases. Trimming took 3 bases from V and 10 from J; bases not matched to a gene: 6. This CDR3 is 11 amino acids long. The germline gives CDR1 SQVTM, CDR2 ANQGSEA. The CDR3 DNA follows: TGCAGCGTTGAGGGGGGGTCTCTCCAGTACTTC. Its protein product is CSVEGGSLQYF.

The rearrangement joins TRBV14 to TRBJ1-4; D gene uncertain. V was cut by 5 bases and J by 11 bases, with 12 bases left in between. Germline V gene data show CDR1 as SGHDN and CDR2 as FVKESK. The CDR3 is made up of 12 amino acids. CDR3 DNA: TGTGCCAGCAGCTCGAACAGCCCTAAACTGTTTTTT. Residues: CASSSNSPKLFF. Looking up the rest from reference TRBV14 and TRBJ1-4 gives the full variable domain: EAGVTQFPSHSVIEKGQTVTLRCDPISGHDNLYWYRRVMGKEIKFLLHFVKESKQDESGMPNNRFLAERTGGTYSTLKVQPAELEDSGVYFCASSSNSPKLFFGSGTQLSVL.

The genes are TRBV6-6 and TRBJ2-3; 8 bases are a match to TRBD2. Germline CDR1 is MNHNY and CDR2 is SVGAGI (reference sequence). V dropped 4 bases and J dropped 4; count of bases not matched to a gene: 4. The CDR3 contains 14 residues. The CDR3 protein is CASSLLAESDTQYF. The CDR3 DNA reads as TGTGCCAGCAGTTTACTAGCGGAATCAGATACGCAGTATTTT.